This T cell receptor (beta chain) was captured by sequencing in a study of identical twins. Findings of the study overall: Among out-of-frame alpha sequences shared by twins, low generation probability occurred in excess. For monozygotic twins, models underestimated out-of-frame TCR alpha sharing.

Comment on this clonotype: As yet, its antigen is unknown.

The CDR3 contains 15 residues. V gave up 6 bases and J gave up 0 bases, with 12 bases separating them. CDR1 MNHEY and CDR2 SVGEGT come from the germline V gene. MiXCR was run by TCRdb on the 5' RACE reads, yielding one entry per CDR3 protein. The sample lists 250,000 or so distinct CDR3 sequences, approximately 8.3% occurring once. The same specimen was also included in a second study, on yellow fever vaccine responses in identical twins.

Sequenced material: CD8+ T cells sorted from blood. The chain recombines TRBV6-2 or TRBV6-3 with TRBJ2-4; D is ambiguous. This sequence originates from a woman aged 18 to 35 in good health. CDR3 loop: CASSPVSEAKNIQYF. CDR3 sequence (DNA): TGTGCCAGCAGCCCGGTGTCAGAAGCCAAAAACATTCAGTACTTC.